The 2 T cell receptor beta chains reported below all come from one sample, sequenced in a study of T cell repertoires in ileal Crohn's disease. Time point described: neoterminal ileum biopsy at postoperative endoscopy, about 6 months after surgery. TCRdb's table, derived via immunoSEQ multiplex PCR, lists solely in-frame clones and lacks some. The sample holds approximately 11,000 clones; around 77% are singletons and the top ten take approximately 8%. What was sequenced was ileal tissue. Every receptor here comes from an adult with Crohn's disease.

This rearrangement joins TRBV5-4 to TRBJ2-7; 10 bases fit TRBD1. V was clipped by 3 bases and J by 7 bases; unmatched bases: 7. Germline assignment: CDR1 SGHNT and CDR2 YYREEE (reference sequence). This CDR3 spans 14 amino acids. The CDR3 sequence is CASSSGTGVGEQYF. The CDR3 region has the DNA TGTGCCAGCAGCTCCGGGACAGGGGTAGGGGAGCAGTACTTC. Drawing the rest from reference TRBV5-4 and TRBJ2-7, the complete variable domain is ETGVTQSPTHLIKTRGQQVTLRCSSQSGHNTVSWYQQALGQGPQFIFQYYREEENGRGNFPPRFSGLQFPNYSSELNVNALELDDSALYLCASSSGTGVGEQYFGPGTRLTVT.

The chain links TRBV29-1 to TRBJ2-3; weak D call: TRBD2 (5 bases). The CDR3 spans 12 residues. Per germline, CDR1 SQVTM and CDR2 ANQGSEA. Between the trimmed V and J ends, which lost 8 bases and 2 bases, there was a span of 11 bases. CDR3 nucleotides: TGCAGCACTGGGAGATCCACAGATACGCAGTATTTT. Translation: CSTGRSTDTQYF.